The source of this TCR beta chain is a study of T cell repertoires in cytomegalovirus infection. At least ten counts were recorded for this clonotype. TCRdb reprocessed the reads with MiXCR, giving one entry per CDR3 protein. The profile shows about 200,000 distinct CDR3 sequences, roughly 9.8% of them singletons. J was trimmed by 3 bases and V by 5 bases; bases with no gene match: 5. The CDR3 loop spans 14 amino acids. Looked up from germline, CDR1 is SGHVT and CDR2 is SQSDAQ. The sequencing input was PBMCs. The chain has TRBV7-4 and TRBJ2-5; 8 bases line up with TRBD1. This TCR was recovered from a human donor in good health (CMV status not recorded). Some clones in this sample may be carry-over from other donors' samples. This CDR3 reads CASSASTGEETQYF. The CDR3 DNA reads TGTGCCAGCAGCGCCTCGACAGGGGAAGAGACCCAGTACTTC.